This T cell receptor beta chain was retrieved from a study of radiotherapy plus CTLA-4 blockade in lung cancer. Measured with immunoSEQ multiplex PCR; TCRdb has only the in-frame clones, and not every one. The sample lists some 87,000 clones; about 85% were seen once. The CDR3 runs 13 residues. V was trimmed by 0 bases and J by 7 bases, leaving 7 bases between them. CDR1 MNHEY and CDR2 SMNVEV come from the germline V gene (reference sequence). The TCR originated in a human donor with non-small cell lung cancer that progressed on radiotherapy plus ipilimumab. The material sequenced was peripheral blood, taken from a patient treated with radiotherapy plus ipilimumab. The rearrangement links TRBV27 to TRBJ2-1; D is undetermined. CDR3 DNA: TGTGCCAGCAGTTTATCCACTTGGAATGAGCAGTTCTTC. It translates to CASSLSTWNEQFF.